This TCR beta chain was identified during a study of blood T cell repertoires in COVID-19 (dated by TCRdb to about 2020). About the investigation overall: Samples covering the acute and convalescent phases of COVID-19 were provided by collaborators in the United States, Italy and Spain. The material from the prospective study consisted of cDNA or gDNA derived from T cells, B-cell-depleted T cells, or PBMCs. Deeply sampled blood TCRbeta repertoires from subjects exposed to, actively infected with, or recovered from COVID-19 were included in the dataset. The repertoires were released in a freely available public database meant as a resource for research on the immune response to SARS-CoV-2. The samples were drawn from the first 160 participants of the ongoing ImmuneRACE study and from roughly 1,300 subjects provided by 6 global collaborators. Nearly every sample came with metadata listing a de-identified subject ID, COVID-19 status, age in years and sex. Where available, HLA class I and class II types were obtained from metadata supplied by the sample provider rather than from assay-based typing. What the authors observed across the whole study: How much clinical and demographic metadata was included differed by source and by participant, and the metadata was provided uncurated.

TCRbeta CDR3 regions were amplified from genomic DNA using the immunoSEQ Assay, a bias-controlled multiplex PCR. The published analysis was carried out like this. Within the assay, amplification of reference gene primers was used to estimate how many nucleated cells each sample contained. To quantify the absolute abundance of each unique TCRbeta CDR3 rearrangement, sequence reads were collapsed and filtered. For each sample, productive Simpson clonality was calculated by taking the square root of Simpson's diversity index across productive rearrangements. TCRdb retrieved this table from immuneACCESS and kept in-frame rearrangements only. Not all clones are present; in checked studies, unresolved V genes account for under half, and no reason is known for the remainder. V and J calls and clone size follow that table, whereas D and trimming were derived from the DNA. This sample comprises about 300,000 clones, 85% to 90% of them detected only once. Jointly, the top ten make up about 4.1% of the sample.

Worth noting for this clone: The antigen it recognizes is unknown. The sample holds no much larger clone one base away, and base qualities are not on file.

In the prospective study, participants were roughly 18 to 89 years old, resided in about two dozen geographic areas of the United States, and were enrolled through a virtual design. In the prospective study, cohorts were assigned on the basis of participant-reported clinical history obtained from a screening survey and a study questionnaire. Recovered participants in ImmuneRACE Cohort 3 were defined as having two consecutive negative NP/OP PCR tests, clearance from a healthcare professional, or resolution of symptoms. Mobile phlebotomists in the prospective study collected whole blood, serum and a nasopharyngeal or oropharyngeal swab from every participant. Additional blood draws and questionnaires over an approximately two-month period could optionally be provided by prospective study participants. Before DNA extraction, blood samples from the prospective study were shipped at room temperature or frozen.

As encoded in the germline V gene, CDR1 is SGHAT while CDR2 is FQNNGV. The CDR3, from cysteine to phenylalanine, totals 16 residues. Only CDR3 DNA is held: 48 bases, read in frame from base 1. The germline V and J ends show losses of 6 bases and 4 bases respectively, and no gene match explains 11 bases of the junction. Sequencing was done on a sample of PBMCs or T cells enriched from blood (not recorded which). The origin of this receptor is a man aged 25 to 40 who had recovered from COVID-19. This receptor chain uses TRBV11-2 and TRBJ1-2; the junction holds 10 bases that match TRBD1. The nucleotide sequence reads as follows: TGTGCCAGCAGGAAACCGGGACAGGGGAACGCCTATGGCTACACCTTC. It is translated as CASRKPGQGNAYGYTF.